The present T cell receptor beta chain was sequenced within a study of blood T cells in healthy people across ages. Study outcomes and limitations: With age, beta diversity per million T cells declined roughly linearly, significantly by 40 to 50.

Details on this clonotype: Its matching antigen is unknown.

Sample-barcoded 5' priming and a J-beta primer mix drove a second PCR of about 6 to 12 cycles. Each TCR beta cDNA got a 12-nucleotide random molecular identifier. One entry per CDR3 protein, called by TCRdb with MiXCR from the 5' RACE reads. The sample records approximately 770,000 distinct CDR3 sequences, about 62% being singletons. The receptor was isolated from a young man in good health. What was sequenced was blood.

For the CDR3, the DNA is TGTGCCAGCAGCTACCCGGAACTAGCGGGATCCTACAATGAGCAGTTCTTC. It is translated as CASSYPELAGSYNEQFF. The chain is built from TRBV7-2 and TRBJ2-1; TRBD2 matches 10 bases. The V and J ends lost 4 bases and 1 base, in that order; junction bases with no gene match: 7. Germline loops: CDR1 SGHTA, CDR2 FQGNSA. CDR3 size: 17 residues.